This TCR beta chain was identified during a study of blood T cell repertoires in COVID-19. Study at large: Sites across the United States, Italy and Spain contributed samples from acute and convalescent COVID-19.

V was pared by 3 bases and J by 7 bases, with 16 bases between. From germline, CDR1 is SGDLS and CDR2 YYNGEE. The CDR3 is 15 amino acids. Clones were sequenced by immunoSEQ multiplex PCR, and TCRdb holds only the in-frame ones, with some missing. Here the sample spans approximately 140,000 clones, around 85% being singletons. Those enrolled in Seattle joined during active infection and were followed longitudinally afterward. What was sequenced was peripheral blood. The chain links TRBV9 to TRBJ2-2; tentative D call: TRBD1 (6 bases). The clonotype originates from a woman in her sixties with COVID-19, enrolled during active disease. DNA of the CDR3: TGTGCCAGCAGCGCCGTTCTTCCAGGGGACGGGGAGCTGTTTTTT. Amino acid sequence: CASSAVLPGDGELFF.